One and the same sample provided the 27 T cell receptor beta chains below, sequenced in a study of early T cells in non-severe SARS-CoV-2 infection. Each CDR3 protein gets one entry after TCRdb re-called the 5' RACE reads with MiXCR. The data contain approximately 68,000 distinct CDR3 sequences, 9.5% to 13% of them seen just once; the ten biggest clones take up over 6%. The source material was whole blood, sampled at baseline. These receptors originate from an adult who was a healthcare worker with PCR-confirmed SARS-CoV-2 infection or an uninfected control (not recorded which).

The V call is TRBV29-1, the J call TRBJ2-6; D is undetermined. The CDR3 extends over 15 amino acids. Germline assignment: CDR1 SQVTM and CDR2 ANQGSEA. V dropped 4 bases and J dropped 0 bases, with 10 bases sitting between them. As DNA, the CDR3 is TGCAGCGTTGCAAGCCCATACTCTGGGGCCAACGTCCTGACTTTC. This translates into CSVASPYSGANVLTF.

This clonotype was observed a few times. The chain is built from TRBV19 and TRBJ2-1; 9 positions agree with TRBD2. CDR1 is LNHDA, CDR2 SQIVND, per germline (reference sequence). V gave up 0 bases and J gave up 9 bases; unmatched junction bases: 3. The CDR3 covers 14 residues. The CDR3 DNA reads TGTGCCAGTAGTATAGATATTAGCGGGGGTGAGCAGTTCTTC. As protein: CASSIDISGGEQFF.

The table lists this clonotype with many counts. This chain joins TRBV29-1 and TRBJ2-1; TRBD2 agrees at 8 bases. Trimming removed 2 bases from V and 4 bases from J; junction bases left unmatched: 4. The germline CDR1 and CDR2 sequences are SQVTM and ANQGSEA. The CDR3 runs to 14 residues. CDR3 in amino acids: CSVEKRGTYNEQFF. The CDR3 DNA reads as TGCAGCGTTGAAAAGCGGGGGACGTACAATGAGCAGTTCTTC.

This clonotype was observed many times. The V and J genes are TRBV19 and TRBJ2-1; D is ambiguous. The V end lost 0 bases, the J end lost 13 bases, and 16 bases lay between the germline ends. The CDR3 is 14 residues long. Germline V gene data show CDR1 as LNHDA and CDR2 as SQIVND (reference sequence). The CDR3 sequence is CASSIDLGGSQQFF. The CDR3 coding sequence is TGTGCCAGTAGTATAGATCTGGGCGGTTCCCAACAGTTCTTC.

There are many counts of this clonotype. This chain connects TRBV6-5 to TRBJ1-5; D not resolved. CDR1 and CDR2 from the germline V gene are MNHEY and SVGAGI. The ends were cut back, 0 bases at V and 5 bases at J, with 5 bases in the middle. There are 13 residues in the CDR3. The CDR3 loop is CASSYSAYQPQHF. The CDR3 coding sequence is TGTGCCAGCAGTTACTCGGCTTATCAGCCCCAGCATTTT.

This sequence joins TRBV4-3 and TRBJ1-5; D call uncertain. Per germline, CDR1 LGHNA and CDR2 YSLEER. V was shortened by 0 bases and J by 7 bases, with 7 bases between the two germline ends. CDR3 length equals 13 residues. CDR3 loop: CASSQDLDQPQHF. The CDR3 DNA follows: TGCGCCAGCAGCCAAGATCTCGACCAGCCCCAGCATTTT.

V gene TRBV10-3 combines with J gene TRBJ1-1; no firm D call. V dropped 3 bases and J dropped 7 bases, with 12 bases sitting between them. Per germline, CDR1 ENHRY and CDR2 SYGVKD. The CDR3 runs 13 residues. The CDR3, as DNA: TGTGCCATCAGTGAACCACCCTCTCGTGAAGCTTTCTTT. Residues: CAISEPPSREAFF.

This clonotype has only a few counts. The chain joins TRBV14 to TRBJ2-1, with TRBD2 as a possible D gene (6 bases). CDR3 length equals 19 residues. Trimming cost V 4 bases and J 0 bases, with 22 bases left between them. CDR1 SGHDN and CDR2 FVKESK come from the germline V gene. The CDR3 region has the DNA TGTGCCAGCAGCCCCTTGGGACGGGGGTGGACAAGCTCCTACAATGAGCAGTTCTTC. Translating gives CASSPLGRGWTSSYNEQFF. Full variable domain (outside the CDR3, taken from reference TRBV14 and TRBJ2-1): EAGVTQFPSHSVIEKGQTVTLRCDPISGHDNLYWYRRVMGKEIKFLLHFVKESKQDESGMPNNRFLAERTGGTYSTLKVQPAELEDSGVYFCASSPLGRGWTSSYNEQFFGPGTRLTVL.

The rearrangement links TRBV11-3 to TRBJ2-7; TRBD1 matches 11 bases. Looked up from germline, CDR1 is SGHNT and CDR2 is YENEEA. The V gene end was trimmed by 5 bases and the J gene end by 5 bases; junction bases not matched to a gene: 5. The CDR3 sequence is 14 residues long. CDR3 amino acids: CASSGGQGADEQYF. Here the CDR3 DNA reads TGTGCCAGCAGCGGAGGACAGGGGGCCGACGAGCAGTACTTC.

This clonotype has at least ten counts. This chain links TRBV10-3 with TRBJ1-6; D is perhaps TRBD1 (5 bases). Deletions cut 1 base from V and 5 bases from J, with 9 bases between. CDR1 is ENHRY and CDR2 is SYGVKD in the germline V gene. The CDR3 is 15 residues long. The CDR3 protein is CAISEFGRDNSPLHF. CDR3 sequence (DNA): TGTGCCATCAGTGAGTTCGGCAGGGATAATTCACCCCTCCACTTT.

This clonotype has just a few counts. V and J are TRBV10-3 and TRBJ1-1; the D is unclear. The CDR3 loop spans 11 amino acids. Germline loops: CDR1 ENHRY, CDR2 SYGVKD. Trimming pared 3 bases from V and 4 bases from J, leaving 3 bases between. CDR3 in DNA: TGTGCCATCAGTGAAGGCACTGAAGCTTTCTTT. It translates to CAISEGTEAFF.

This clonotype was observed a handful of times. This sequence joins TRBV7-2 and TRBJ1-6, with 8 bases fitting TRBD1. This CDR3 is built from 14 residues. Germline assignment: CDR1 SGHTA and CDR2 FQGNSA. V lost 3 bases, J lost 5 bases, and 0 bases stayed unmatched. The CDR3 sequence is CASSLGQDNSPLHF. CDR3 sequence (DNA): TGTGCCAGCAGCTTGGGACAGGATAATTCACCCCTCCACTTT.

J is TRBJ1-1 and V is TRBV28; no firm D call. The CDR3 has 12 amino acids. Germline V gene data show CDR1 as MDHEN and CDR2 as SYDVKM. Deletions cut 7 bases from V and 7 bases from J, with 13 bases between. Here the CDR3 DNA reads TGTGCCAGCAAGGGAATTTTAAGTGAAGCTTTCTTT. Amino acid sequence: CASKGILSEAFF. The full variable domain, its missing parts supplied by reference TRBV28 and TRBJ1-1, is DVKVTQSSRYLVKRTGEKVFLECVQDMDHENMFWYRQDPGLGLRLIYFSYDVKMKEKGDIPEGYSVSREKKERFSLILESASTNQTSMYLCASKGILSEAFFGQGTRLTVV.

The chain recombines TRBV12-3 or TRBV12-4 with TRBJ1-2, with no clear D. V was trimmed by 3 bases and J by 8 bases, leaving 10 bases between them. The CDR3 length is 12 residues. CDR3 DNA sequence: TGTGCCAGCAGTTTGCGGGCATTCGGCTACACCTTC. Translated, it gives CASSLRAFGYTF.

CDR3 DNA sequence: TGTGCCACCCTACGGACAGATTCGACCGGGGAGCTGTTTTTT. Translation: CATLRTDSTGELFF. The chain is built from TRBV12-3 or TRBV12-4 and TRBJ2-2; the D gene is possibly TRBD1 (6 bases). Trimming cost V 10 bases and J 5 bases, with 17 bases left between them. This CDR3 contains 14 residues.

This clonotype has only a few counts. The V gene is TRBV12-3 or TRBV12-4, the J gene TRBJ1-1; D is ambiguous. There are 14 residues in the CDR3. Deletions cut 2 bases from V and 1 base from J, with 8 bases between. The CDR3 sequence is CASSLNPANTEAFF. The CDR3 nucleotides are TGTGCCAGCAGTTTAAATCCGGCGAACACTGAAGCTTTCTTT.

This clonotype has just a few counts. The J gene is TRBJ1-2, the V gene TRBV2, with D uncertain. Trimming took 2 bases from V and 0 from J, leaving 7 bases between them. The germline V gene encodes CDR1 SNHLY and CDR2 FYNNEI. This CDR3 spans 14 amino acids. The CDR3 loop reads CASSERASNYGYTF. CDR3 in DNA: TGTGCCAGCAGTGAAAGGGCTTCTAACTATGGCTACACCTTC. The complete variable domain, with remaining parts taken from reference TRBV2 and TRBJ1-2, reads EPEVTQTPSHQVTQMGQEVILRCVPISNHLYFYWYRQILGQKVEFLVSFYNNEISEKSEIFDDQFSVERPDGSNFTLKIRSTKLEDSAMYFCASSERASNYGYTFGSGTRLTVV.

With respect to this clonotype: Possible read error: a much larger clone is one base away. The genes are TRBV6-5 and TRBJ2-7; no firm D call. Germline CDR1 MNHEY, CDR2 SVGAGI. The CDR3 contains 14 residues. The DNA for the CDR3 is TGTGCCTGCAGCAAGAAAACGGGTACCTACGAGCAGTACTTC. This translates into CACSKKTGTYEQYF.

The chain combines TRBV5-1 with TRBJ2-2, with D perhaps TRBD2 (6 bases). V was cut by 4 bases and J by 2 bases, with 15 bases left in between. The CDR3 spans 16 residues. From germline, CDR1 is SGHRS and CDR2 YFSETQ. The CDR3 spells CASSAYRDSNTGELFF. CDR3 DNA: TGCGCCAGCAGCGCATACCGGGACTCTAACACCGGGGAGCTGTTTTTT.

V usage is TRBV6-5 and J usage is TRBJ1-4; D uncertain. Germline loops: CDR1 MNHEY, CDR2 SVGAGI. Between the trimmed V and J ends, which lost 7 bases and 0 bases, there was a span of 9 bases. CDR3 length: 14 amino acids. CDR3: CASTETATNEKLFF. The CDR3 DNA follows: TGTGCCAGCACGGAGACTGCAACTAATGAAAAACTGTTTTTT.

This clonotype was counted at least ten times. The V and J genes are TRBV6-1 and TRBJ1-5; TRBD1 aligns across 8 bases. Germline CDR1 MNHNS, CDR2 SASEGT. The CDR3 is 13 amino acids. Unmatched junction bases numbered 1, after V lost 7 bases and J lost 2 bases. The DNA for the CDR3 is TGTGCCAGCAAGGGACAGGGCAATCAGCCCCAGCATTTT. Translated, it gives CASKGQGNQPQHF.

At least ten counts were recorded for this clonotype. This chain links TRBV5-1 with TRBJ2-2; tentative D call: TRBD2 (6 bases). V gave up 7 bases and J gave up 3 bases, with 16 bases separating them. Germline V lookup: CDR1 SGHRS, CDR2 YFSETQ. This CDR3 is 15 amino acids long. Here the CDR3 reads CASRPAPGDTGELFF. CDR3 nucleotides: TGCGCCAGCCGCCCCGCCCCGGGGGACACCGGGGAGCTGTTTTTT. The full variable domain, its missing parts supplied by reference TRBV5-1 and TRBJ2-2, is KAGVTQTPRYLIKTRGQQVTLSCSPISGHRSVSWYQQTPGQGLQFLFEYFSETQRNKGNFPGRFSGRQFSNSRSEMNVSTLELGDSALYLCASRPAPGDTGELFFGEGSRLTVL.

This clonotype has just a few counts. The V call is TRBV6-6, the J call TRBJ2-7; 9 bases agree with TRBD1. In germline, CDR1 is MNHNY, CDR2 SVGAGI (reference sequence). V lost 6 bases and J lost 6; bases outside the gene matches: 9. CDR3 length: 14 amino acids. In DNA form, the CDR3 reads TGTGCCAGCAGGGACAGGGGACAGGGTGGCGAGCAGTACTTC. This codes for CASRDRGQGGEQYF.

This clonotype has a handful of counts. CDR3 DNA sequence: TGTGCCAGCAGCTTAGGAAATTCACCGTCCTATGGCTACACCTTC. Translating it yields CASSLGNSPSYGYTF. The rearrangement links TRBV7-6 to TRBJ1-2; D not certain. The CDR3 extends over 15 amino acids. V lost 1 base and J lost 4, with 13 bases in between. Germline V lookup: CDR1 SGHVS, CDR2 FNYEAQ.

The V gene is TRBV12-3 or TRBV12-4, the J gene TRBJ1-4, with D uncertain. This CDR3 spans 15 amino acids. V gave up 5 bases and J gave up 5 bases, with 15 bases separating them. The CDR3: CASSQRQVGNEKLFF. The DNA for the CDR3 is TGTGCCAGCAGTCAGCGGCAGGTGGGGAATGAAAAACTGTTTTTT.

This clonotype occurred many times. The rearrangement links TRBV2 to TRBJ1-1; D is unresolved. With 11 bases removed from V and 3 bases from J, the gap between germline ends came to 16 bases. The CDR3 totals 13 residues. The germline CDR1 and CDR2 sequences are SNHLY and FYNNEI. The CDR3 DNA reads TGTGCCGAGAGATACAAGGTAGACACTGAAGCTTTCTTT. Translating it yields CAERYKVDTEAFF.

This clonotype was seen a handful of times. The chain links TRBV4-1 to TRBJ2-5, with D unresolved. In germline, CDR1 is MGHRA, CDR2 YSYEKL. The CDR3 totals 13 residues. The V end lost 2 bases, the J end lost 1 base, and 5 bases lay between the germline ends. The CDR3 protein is CASSQYSQETQYF. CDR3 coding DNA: TGCGCCAGCAGCCAATACTCCCAAGAGACCCAGTACTTC.